This entry features one T cell receptor beta chain sequence. It has no known antigen specificity. Per-base qualities were not stored, and no clone one base away is much larger. This entry comes from a study of shared clonotypes between healthy human individuals (dated by TCRdb to about 2020). Some background on the complete study: The cohort comprised a couple of women and a few men aged 18 to 49 years. Between about 0.85 and 8.9 billion PBMCs per donor were obtained by leukapheresis. Libraries were prepared and TCR repertoires were sequenced by different laboratories using diverse techniques, in order to increase sequencing depth and limit assay-specific biases. Blood TCR repertoires of about 5 healthy adults were deeply sequenced to estimate repertoire size and the extent of clonotype sharing between individuals. For each donor, three plates each were used for CD4 naive and CD4 memory, two plates were used for CD8 naive, and one plate was used for CD8 memory.

CD8 naive samples were CD45RO-negative cells positively selected for CCR7, giving a CD45RA+CCR7+ population that excluded TemRA cells. The donors were healthy, HIV-negative adults who had no recently reported acute infections or vaccinations. Every donor was a Caucasian adult residing in Nashville, Tennessee, USA. Blood was collected by leukapheresis, and PBMCs were isolated by Ficoll-Histopaque density gradient centrifugation and then cryopreserved in liquid nitrogen vapor phase. Purity and quantity of every magnetically sorted T cell population were checked by analytical flow cytometry. Genomic DNA was isolated from each sorted fraction and quantified by UV absorbance on a Nanodrop 2000c. Paper-wide results and their limitations: Because the study included only a small number of donors, the genetic and exposure-history diversity represented was limited. Sampling was restricted to blood, and TCR repertoires in tissue are likely to differ from TCR repertoires in blood. Compared with non-shared clonotypes, the clonotypes found in all four sorted-subset donors had higher generation probabilities. Rarefaction of sorted-subset datasets indicated incomplete sequencing despite the large sequencing depth. Larger estimated clonotype richness was generally found for naive subsets than for memory subsets. Sharing across four donors was observed for approximately 5% of naive CD4, over 3% of naive CD8, about 2.3% of memory CD4, and roughly 0.43% of memory CD8 clonotypes. Pairwise subsampling indicated that sequencing depth was expected to affect the degree of clonotype sharing among donors.

Using the deep immunoSEQ assay, TCR CDR3 regions were amplified from genomic DNA by multiplex PCR. For each cell subset, the extracted genomic DNA was distributed evenly across all wells of several immunoSEQ 96-well plates, and each plate served as one replicate. For sorted subsets, each replicate PCR was loaded with 200 to 250 ng genomic DNA, equivalent to 25,000 to 35,000 T cell genomes. Purified libraries were quantified with a Qubit 3.0 fluorometer, sized on a Bioanalyzer 2100, and re-quantified with the KAPA Library Quantification kit. Every immunoSEQ 96-well plate was sequenced on a dedicated single-read 150-cycle Illumina NextSeq 550 flow cell. Turning to the authors' computational methods: The immunoSEQ output contained only junctional sequences without quality scores, so filtering could not match that applied to full-length reads. Sequences were annotated with PyIR, a Python wrapper for IgBLAST v1.9, using IMGT germline references to assign V/J genes and CDR3. Reads with weak V/J assignments (E-value above 1e-6), missing CDR3, stop codons, out-of-frame junctions, or ambiguous translated residues were removed. A V3J clonotype was defined by an identical inferred V gene, J gene, and CDR3 amino acid sequence. To compute the percentage overlap between repertoires, the number of shared unique clonotypes was divided by the size of the smaller repertoire. Three approaches were used to assess repertoire richness: RTK rarefaction, the Chao1 estimator, and Recon v2.1 estimates of unobserved clonotypes. For all TCRbeta clonotypes obtained by the gDNA method from several donors, generation probabilities were computed with OLGA. The clones in this table, taken by TCRdb from immuneACCESS, are in-frame only. Not every clone is retained; where verified, under half of the shortfall comes from an unresolved V gene, and the cause of the rest is unknown. V, J and clone size derive from that table, while D and trimming were established from the DNA sequence. The sample data list about 580,000 clones, and nearly 98% of these were observed just once. The ten largest clones take up more than 0.3% of the sample.

The source is a man aged 30 to 45 in good health. Sequences were obtained from naive CD8+ T cells sorted from blood. Per the publication, the cell subset or site label means: CD45RA+CCR7+.

CDR3 region: CASSFVGDHEQYF. In nucleotides, the sequence is TGTGCCAGCAGTTTTGTGGGGGACCACGAGCAGTACTTC. The sequence joins TRBV27 to TRBJ2-7; the D gene is perhaps TRBD1 or TRBD2, each of them matching over 5 bases. The V and J ends are trimmed by 3 bases and 5 bases, leaving 11 bases between them. In the germline V gene (reference sequence), CDR1 corresponds to MNHEY and CDR2 to SMNVEV. Measured from the cysteine to the phenylalanine, the CDR3 is 13 residues long. The DNA shown is the 39-base CDR3, in frame from base 1.